This T cell receptor beta chain is drawn from a study of T cells in Graves' hyperthyroidism and ophthalmopathy. Study-level information: Pretreatment peripheral blood was obtained at initial diagnosis.

The CDR3 contains 15 residues. V lost 4 bases and J lost 9; bases outside the gene matches: 8. Germline V lookup: CDR1 LGHDT, CDR2 YNNKEL (reference sequence). Amplification targeted TCR beta CDR3 regions from RNA transcripts. TCR CDR3 regions were first amplified by RT-PCR with HTBI primers. TCRdb used MiXCR to reprocess the multiplex PCR reads, holding one entry per CDR3 protein. Of about 740,000 distinct CDR3 sequences listed, approximately 15% are singletons. The clonotype originates from a woman younger than 35 with Graves' hyperthyroidism. The chain has TRBV3-1 and TRBJ2-1; the match to TRBD1 covers 11 bases. Input material: blood. The DNA of the CDR3 is TGTGCCAGCAGCCTAATTGGACAGGGGGCGCTTGAGCAGTTCTTC. Its translation is CASSLIGQGALEQFF.